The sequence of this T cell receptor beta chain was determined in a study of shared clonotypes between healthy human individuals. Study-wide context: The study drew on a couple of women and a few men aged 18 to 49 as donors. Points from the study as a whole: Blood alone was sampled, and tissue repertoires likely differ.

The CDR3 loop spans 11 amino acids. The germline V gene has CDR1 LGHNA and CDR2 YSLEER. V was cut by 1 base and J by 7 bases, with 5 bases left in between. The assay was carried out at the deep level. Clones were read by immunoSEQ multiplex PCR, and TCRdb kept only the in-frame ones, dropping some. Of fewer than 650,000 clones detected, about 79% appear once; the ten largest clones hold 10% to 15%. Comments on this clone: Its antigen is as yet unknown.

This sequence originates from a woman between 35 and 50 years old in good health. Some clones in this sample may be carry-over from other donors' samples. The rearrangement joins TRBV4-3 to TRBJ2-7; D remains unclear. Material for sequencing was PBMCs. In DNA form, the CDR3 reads TGCGCCAGCAGCCAAGGGAATGAGCAGTACTTC. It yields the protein CASSQGNEQYF.